This passage covers 3 T cell receptor beta chains from one sample sequenced in a study of blood T cell repertoires in COVID-19. The protocol was immunoSEQ multiplex PCR, while the TCRdb copy is restricted to in-frame clones and leaves out a portion. Of under 200,000 clones listed, over 65% are singletons. The sample comprised PBMCs or T cells enriched from blood (not recorded which). The receptor source for this set is a woman between 50 and 59 years old who had recovered from COVID-19.

This chain uses TRBV29-1 with TRBJ1-1; a possible D gene is TRBD1 (6 bases). Germline values: CDR1 SQVTM, CDR2 ANQGSEA. V lost 2 bases and J lost 0, with 10 bases in between. The CDR3 runs 14 residues. Written as DNA, the CDR3 is TGCAGCGTTGAACGGGACAATTTGAACACTGAAGCTTTCTTT. Translation: CSVERDNLNTEAFF.

The J gene is TRBJ1-6, the V gene TRBV29-1; D is unresolved. In germline, CDR1 is SQVTM, CDR2 ANQGSEA. V lost 6 bases and J lost 0, with 12 bases in between. This CDR3 has 15 amino acids. The CDR3 region has the DNA TGCAGCGTCCCCCCGGGGAGCTCCTATAATTCACCCCTCCACTTT. Its protein product is CSVPPGSSYNSPLHF.

The rearrangement joins TRBV2 to TRBJ1-2; TRBD1 is a possible D gene (5 bases). Germline V gene data show CDR1 as SNHLY and CDR2 as FYNNEI. The CDR3 is 14 amino acids. The V end lost 4 bases, the J end lost 2 bases, and 11 bases lay between the germline ends. For the CDR3, the DNA is TGTGCCAGCAGTGTAGACAGAGAAAACTATGGCTACACCTTC. Protein sequence: CASSVDRENYGYTF.